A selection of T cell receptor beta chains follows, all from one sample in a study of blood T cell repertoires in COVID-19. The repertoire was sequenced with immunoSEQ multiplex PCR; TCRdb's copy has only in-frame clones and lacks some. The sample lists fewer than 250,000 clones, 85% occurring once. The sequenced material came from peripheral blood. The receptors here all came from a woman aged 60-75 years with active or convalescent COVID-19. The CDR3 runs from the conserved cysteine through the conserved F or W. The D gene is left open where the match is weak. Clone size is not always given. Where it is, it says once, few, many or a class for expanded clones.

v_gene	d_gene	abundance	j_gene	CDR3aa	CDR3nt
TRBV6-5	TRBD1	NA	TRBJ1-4	CASLQGAREKLFF	TGTGCCAGCCTTCAGGGGGCTCGTGAAAAACTGTTTTTT
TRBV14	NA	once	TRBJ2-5	CASSQEWSVETQYF	TGTGCCAGCAGCCAAGAATGGAGTGTAGAGACCCAGTACTTC
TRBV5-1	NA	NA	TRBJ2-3	CASSFRGAVDTQYF	TGCGCCAGCAGCTTCAGGGGGGCGGTGGATACGCAGTATTTT
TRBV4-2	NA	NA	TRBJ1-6	CASSQANSPLHF	TGTGCCAGCAGCCAGGCAAATTCACCCCTCCACTTT
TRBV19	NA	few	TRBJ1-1	CASSTAGVTEAFF	TGTGCCAGTAGTACGGCAGGGGTCACTGAAGCTTTCTTT
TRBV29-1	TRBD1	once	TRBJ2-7	CSADNRTGSGGIYEQYF	TGCAGCGCCGACAACCGGACAGGGTCCGGCGGAATCTACGAGCAGTACTTC
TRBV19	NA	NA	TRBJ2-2	CASSYNSANTGELFF	TGTGCCAGTAGTTATAATAGCGCGAACACCGGGGAGCTGTTTTTT
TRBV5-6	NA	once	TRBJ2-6	CASWPLSGANVLTF	TGTGCCAGCTGGCCCCTCTCTGGGGCCAACGTCCTGACTTTC
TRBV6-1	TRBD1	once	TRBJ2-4	CASSVLGGRQGGNIQYF	TGTGCCAGCAGTGTGTTGGGAGGTCGACAGGGGGGGAACATTCAGTACTTC
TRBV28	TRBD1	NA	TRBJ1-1	CASSPPGTGGWSNTEAFF	TGTGCCAGCAGTCCCCCCGGGACAGGAGGGTGGAGCAACACTGAAGCTTTCTTT
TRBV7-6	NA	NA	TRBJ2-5	CASSLGSVQETQYF	TGTGCCAGCAGCTTAGGGTCAGTCCAAGAGACCCAGTACTTC
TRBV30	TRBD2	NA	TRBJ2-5	CAWRLAGVETQYF	TGTGCCTGGAGACTAGCGGGAGTCGAGACCCAGTACTTC
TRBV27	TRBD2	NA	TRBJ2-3	CASSSEEREGQFLRRTDTQYF	TGTGCCAGCAGTTCTGAAGAACGGGAGGGCCAATTTCTTCGTCGGACAGATACGCAGTATTTT
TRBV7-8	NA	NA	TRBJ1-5	CASSLGSVAGNQPQHF	TGTGCCAGCAGCTTAGGCTCCGTGGCAGGGAATCAGCCCCAGCATTTT
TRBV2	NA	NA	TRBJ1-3	CASSVARGGNTIYF	TGTGCCAGCAGTGTAGCCAGGGGTGGAAACACCATATATTTT
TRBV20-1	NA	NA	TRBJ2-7	CSGEVGYEQYF	TGCAGCGGAGAGGTAGGCTACGAGCAGTACTTC
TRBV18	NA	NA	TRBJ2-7	CASSLGGSYEQYF	TGTGCCAGCTCGCTGGGAGGCAGCTACGAGCAGTACTTC
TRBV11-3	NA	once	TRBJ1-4	CASSLSGNRNEKLFF	TGTGCCAGCAGCCTCTCAGGGAACCGGAATGAAAAACTGTTTTTT
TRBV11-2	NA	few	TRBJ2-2	CASSSRRGQNTGELFF	TGTGCCAGCAGCTCGCGGCGGGGCCAGAACACCGGGGAGCTGTTTTTT
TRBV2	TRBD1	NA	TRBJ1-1	CASSSTGVYTEAFF	TGTGCCAGCAGTTCAACAGGGGTTTACACTGAAGCTTTCTTT
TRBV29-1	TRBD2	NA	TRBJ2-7	CSVGRWGGSSYEQYF	TGCAGCGTCGGCCGCTGGGGCGGGAGTTCCTACGAGCAGTACTTC
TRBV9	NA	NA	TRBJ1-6	CASSINRVGSPLHF	TGTGCCAGCAGCATCAACAGGGTCGGTTCACCCCTCCACTTT
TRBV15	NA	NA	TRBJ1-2	CATSRGAYYGYTF	TGTGCCACCAGCAGGGGCGCGTACTATGGCTACACCTTC
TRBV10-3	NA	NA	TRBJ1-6	CAIREVNNSPLHF	TGTGCCATCAGGGAGGTTAATAATTCACCCCTCCACTTT
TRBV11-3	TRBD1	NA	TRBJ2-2	CASSSGRNRGRVGTGELFF	TGTGCCAGCAGCTCGGGGCGGAACAGGGGGCGAGTCGGCACCGGGGAGCTGTTTTTT
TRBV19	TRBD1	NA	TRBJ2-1	CASSRGQGYNEQFF	TGTGCCAGTAGTCGGGGACAGGGGTACAATGAGCAGTTCTTC
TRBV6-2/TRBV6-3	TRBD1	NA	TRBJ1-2	CASSGSFGTGAYGYTF	TGTGCCAGCAGTGGTTCATTCGGGACAGGGGCCTATGGCTACACCTTC
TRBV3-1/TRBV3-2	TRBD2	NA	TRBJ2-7	CASSLGTIPYEQYF	TGTGCCAGCAGCCTCGGGACTATCCCCTACGAGCAGTACTTC
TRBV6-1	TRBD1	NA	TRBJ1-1	CASSGTIGTGYRLNTEAFF	TGTGCCAGCAGTGGAACAATTGGGACAGGGTACCGCCTGAACACTGAAGCTTTCTTT
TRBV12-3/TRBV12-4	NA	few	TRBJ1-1	CASSLRNTEAFF	TGTGCCAGCAGTTTGAGGAACACTGAAGCTTTCTTT
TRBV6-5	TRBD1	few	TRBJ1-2	CASSYGGTGNYGYTF	TGTGCCAGCAGTTACGGCGGGACAGGGAACTATGGCTACACCTTC
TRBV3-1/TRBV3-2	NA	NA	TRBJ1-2	CASSQDIGGGYTF	TGTGCCAGCAGCCAAGACATTGGCGGTGGCTACACCTTC
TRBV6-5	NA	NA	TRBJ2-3	CASRLIARDTQYF	TGTGCCAGCAGACTCATAGCCCGGGATACGCAGTATTTT
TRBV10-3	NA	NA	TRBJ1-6	CAISESGSNSPLHF	TGTGCCATCAGTGAATCAGGGTCTAATTCACCCCTCCACTTT
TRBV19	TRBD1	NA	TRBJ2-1	CASSIDWTGSSSYNEQFF	TGTGCCAGTAGTATAGATTGGACAGGGTCATCCTCCTACAATGAGCAGTTCTTC
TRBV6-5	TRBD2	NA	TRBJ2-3	CASSYGQRETDTQYF	TGTGCCAGCAGTTACGGTCAGCGGGAGACAGATACGCAGTATTTT
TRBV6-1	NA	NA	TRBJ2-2	CASLPRGRVTGELFF	TGTGCCAGCCTGCCAAGGGGGAGGGTCACCGGGGAGCTGTTTTTT
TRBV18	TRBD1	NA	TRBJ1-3	CASLGTGPFSGNTIYF	TGTGCCAGCTTAGGGACAGGACCTTTCTCTGGAAACACCATATATTTT
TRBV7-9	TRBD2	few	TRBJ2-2	CASRPPERERAGELFF	TGTGCCAGCAGGCCTCCTGAGCGGGAAAGGGCCGGGGAGCTGTTTTTT
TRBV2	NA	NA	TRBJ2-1	CASSEKLLSYNEQFF	TGTGCCAGCAGTGAAAAACTCCTCTCCTACAATGAGCAGTTCTTC
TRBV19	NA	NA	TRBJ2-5	CASSIGSQGWVETQYF	TGTGCCAGTAGTATAGGGAGCCAGGGGTGGGTGGAGACCCAGTACTTC
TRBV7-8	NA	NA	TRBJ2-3	CASSSRWGVQYF	TGTGCCAGCAGCTCGCGGTGGGGGGTGCAGTATTTT
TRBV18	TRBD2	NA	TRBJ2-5	CASSPRGSGSGETQYF	TGTGCCAGCTCGCCCCGAGGTAGCGGGTCAGGAGAGACCCAGTACTTC
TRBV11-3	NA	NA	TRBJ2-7	CASSSPGIMREQYF	TGTGCCAGCAGCTCCCCCGGGATTATGAGGGAGCAGTACTTC
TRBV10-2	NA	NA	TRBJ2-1	CASSERGTLTEQFF	TGCGCCAGCAGTGAGAGGGGGACCCTCACTGAGCAGTTCTTC
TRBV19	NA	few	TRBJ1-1	CASSIFGGYTEAFF	TGTGCCAGTAGTATATTTGGGGGCTACACTGAAGCTTTCTTT
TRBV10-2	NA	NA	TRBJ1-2	CASSDGGGYTF	TGCGCCAGCAGTGATGGAGGGGGCTACACCTTC
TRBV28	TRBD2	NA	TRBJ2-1	CASSLLGGGNNEQFF	TGTGCCAGCAGTTTATTGGGGGGGGGAAACAATGAGCAGTTCTTC
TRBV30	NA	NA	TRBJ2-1	CAWRLQGNEQFF	TGTGCCTGGAGGCTACAGGGAAATGAGCAGTTCTTC
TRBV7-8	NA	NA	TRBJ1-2	CASRREGLDGYTF	TGTGCCAGCAGACGAGAGGGGCTAGATGGCTACACCTTC
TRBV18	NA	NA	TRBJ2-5	CASSPLQGSQETQYF	TGTGCCAGCTCGCCCTTACAGGGATCCCAAGAGACCCAGTACTTC
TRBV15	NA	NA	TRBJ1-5	CATSRERGNQPQHF	TGTGCCACCAGCAGAGAGCGTGGTAATCAGCCCCAGCATTTT
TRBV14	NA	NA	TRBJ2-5	CASSQERGWTQYF	TGTGCCAGCAGCCAAGAACGGGGGTGGACCCAGTACTTC
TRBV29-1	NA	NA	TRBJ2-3	CSVPGVLADTQYF	TGCAGCGTCCCTGGTGTGCTAGCAGATACGCAGTATTTT
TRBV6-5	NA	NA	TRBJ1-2	CASGGGEANYGYTF	TGTGCCAGCGGGGGGGGCGAGGCTAACTATGGCTACACCTTC
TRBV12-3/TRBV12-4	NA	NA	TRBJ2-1	CASSFGLEQFF	TGTGCCAGCAGTTTTGGACTTGAGCAGTTCTTC
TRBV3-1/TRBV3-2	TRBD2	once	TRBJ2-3	CASSQDISGGDTQYF	TGTGCCAGCAGCCAAGATATTAGCGGGGGAGATACGCAGTATTTT
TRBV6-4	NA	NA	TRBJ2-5	CASSEETAPQETQYF	TGTGCCAGCAGCGAGGAGACAGCCCCACAAGAGACCCAGTACTTC
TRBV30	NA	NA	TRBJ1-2	CAWALNYGYTF	TGTGCCTGGGCATTGAACTATGGCTACACCTTC
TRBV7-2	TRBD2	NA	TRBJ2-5	CASSLATGSSGLRETQYF	TGTGCCAGCAGCTTAGCGACGGGGTCTAGCGGGTTAAGGGAGACCCAGTACTTC